This is a list of T cell receptor beta chains from one sample in a study of blood T cell repertoires in COVID-19. Clones were read by immunoSEQ multiplex PCR, and TCRdb kept only the in-frame ones, dropping some. The table records fewer than 250,000 clones, 65% to 90% of them present only once. The source material was peripheral blood. The receptors shown here come from a woman between 50 and 59 years old with acute or convalescent COVID-19. The CDR3 runs from the conserved cysteine through the conserved F or W. D genes are given only for firm matches. Only part of the rows carry a size: once, few, many, or a class if the clone is expanded.

TRBJ1-1 | - | - | TRBV12-1 | CASSFVGVRGVGEAFF | TGTGCCAGCAGCTTTGTAGGTGTCCGCGGGGTGGGTGAAGCTTTCTTT
TRBJ2-7 | - | TRBD2 | TRBV7-2 | CASSLGLAGSSYEQYF | TGTGCCAGCAGCCTGGGACTAGCGGGGTCCTCCTACGAGCAGTACTTC
TRBJ1-2 | once | - | TRBV19 | CASSIQVNYGYTF | TGTGCCAGTAGTATCCAGGTTAACTATGGCTACACCTTC
TRBJ2-5 | - | - | TRBV28 | CASSLSMGAETQYF | TGTGCCAGCAGTTTGTCGATGGGGGCAGAGACCCAGTACTTC
TRBJ2-5 | - | - | TRBV9 | CASSAIGQGKTQYF | TGTGCCAGCAGCGCCATCGGACAAGGGAAGACCCAGTACTTC
TRBJ2-1 | - | TRBD2 | TRBV2 | CASSETSGRDYNEQFF | TGTGCCAGCAGTGAGACTAGCGGGAGGGACTACAATGAGCAGTTCTTC
TRBJ1-1 | - | - | TRBV19 | CASSISNRVGTEAFF | TGTGCCAGTAGTATCTCCAACAGGGTGGGCACTGAAGCTTTCTTT
TRBJ1-6 | - | - | TRBV6-5 | CASQVATNSPLHF | TGTGCCAGTCAAGTAGCCACTAATTCACCCCTCCACTTT
TRBJ2-1 | - | TRBD2 | TRBV19 | CASSRGRGGTNEQFF | TGTGCCAGTAGTAGGGGACGCGGGGGAACCAATGAGCAGTTCTTC
TRBJ2-3 | - | - | TRBV28 | CASTRNRGIGTDTQYF | TGTGCCAGCACCCGGAATCGGGGTATAGGCACAGATACGCAGTATTTT
TRBJ2-4 | - | TRBD1 | TRBV28 | CATGQGENIQYF | TGTGCCACCGGACAGGGAGAAAACATTCAGTACTTC
TRBJ2-7 | - | TRBD2 | TRBV3-1/TRBV3-2 | CASSQASGSSYEQYF | TGTGCCAGCAGCCAAGCTAGCGGAAGCTCCTACGAGCAGTACTTC
TRBJ2-6 | - | TRBD2 | TRBV27 | CASSPGGASGANVLTF | TGTGCCAGCAGTCCGGGGGGAGCCTCTGGGGCCAACGTCCTGACTTTC
TRBJ2-1 | - | TRBD2 | TRBV7-6 | CASSSSGLAFNEQFF | TGTGCCAGCAGCAGTTCGGGACTAGCTTTCAATGAGCAGTTCTTC
TRBJ2-1 | once | TRBD2 | TRBV6-2/TRBV6-3 | CASSYITSAGGDNEQFF | TGTGCCAGCAGTTACATTACTAGCGCGGGGGGAGACAATGAGCAGTTCTTC
TRBJ2-6 | - | TRBD1 | TRBV9 | CASSVSQTGARGNGANVLTF | TGTGCCAGCAGCGTGTCCCAGACAGGGGCTCGGGGTAATGGGGCCAACGTCCTGACTTTC
TRBJ2-1 | - | - | TRBV24-1 | CATSDPRTVVNEQFF | TGTGCCACCAGTGACCCCCGGACAGTTGTCAATGAGCAGTTCTTC
TRBJ2-1 | - | - | TRBV5-1 | CASRGTPSYNEQFF | TGCGCCAGCAGAGGGACACCTTCCTACAATGAGCAGTTCTTC
TRBJ1-1 | many | - | TRBV2 | CASSEGNMYRAGRTEAFF | TGTGCCAGCAGTGAAGGAAATATGTATCGGGCAGGGCGCACTGAAGCTTTCTTT
TRBJ2-7 | - | - | TRBV21-1 | CASSKFPRDRGKNEQYF | TGTGCCAGCAGCAAATTTCCCCGGGACAGGGGGAAGAACGAGCAGTACTTC
TRBJ1-2 | - | - | TRBV5-1 | CASSLTGLYYGYTF | TGCGCCAGCAGCTTGACAGGGCTTTACTATGGCTACACCTTC
TRBJ1-3 | few | TRBD1 | TRBV6-2/TRBV6-3 | CASSPGQGSHRRLYF | TGTGCCAGCAGTCCGGGACAGGGGAGCCACCGCCGGCTTTATTTT
TRBJ2-1 | - | TRBD2 | TRBV4-1 | CASSTFPSGGIYNEQFF | TGCGCCAGCAGCACTTTCCCTAGCGGGGGGATCTACAATGAGCAGTTCTTC
TRBJ2-3 | - | TRBD1 | TRBV19 | CASSIVGTGFEDTQYF | TGTGCCAGTAGTATAGTAGGGACAGGGTTCGAAGATACGCAGTATTTT
TRBJ1-5 | - | TRBD1 | TRBV2 | CASSQQGRNNQPQHF | TGTGCCAGCAGTCAACAGGGGAGGAACAATCAGCCCCAGCATTTT
TRBJ2-7 | - | - | TRBV5-6 | CASSYDSEGPYEQYF | TGTGCCAGCAGCTACGATTCGGAGGGCCCCTACGAGCAGTACTTC
TRBJ1-1 | - | TRBD1 | TRBV19 | CASSMARTGGNTEAFF | TGTGCCAGTAGTATGGCCAGGACAGGGGGGAACACTGAAGCTTTCTTT
TRBJ2-1 | - | TRBD1 | TRBV7-2 | CASSSTGGNEQFF | TGTGCCAGCAGCTCGACAGGGGGCAATGAGCAGTTCTTC
TRBJ1-3 | - | - | TRBV5-8 | CASSLSQISGNTIYF | TGTGCCAGCAGCTTGTCGCAGATCTCTGGAAACACCATATATTTT
TRBJ2-3 | - | TRBD2 | TRBV19 | CASSLRTSGSTDTQYF | TGTGCCAGTAGTCTAAGGACTAGCGGGAGTACAGATACGCAGTATTTT
TRBJ1-4 | - | TRBD1 | TRBV18 | CASSRRTGANEKLFF | TGTGCCAGCTCACGGAGGACAGGGGCTAATGAAAAACTGTTTTTT